The 13 T cell receptor beta chains below all came from one sample that was sequenced in a study of blood T cell repertoires in COVID-19. Sequencing used immunoSEQ multiplex PCR; TCRdb keeps in-frame clones, though not all of them. The sample lists approximately 88,000 clones; 70% to 80% were seen once. Sequenced: peripheral blood. The source of these receptors is a human donor in a cohort sampled during active COVID-19.

V is TRBV6-2 or TRBV6-3 and J is TRBJ2-1, with D perhaps TRBD2 (6 bases). With 4 bases removed from V and 4 bases from J, the gap between germline ends came to 11 bases. There are 14 residues in the CDR3. Germline-derived CDR1 and CDR2 are MNHEY and SVGEGT. DNA for the CDR3: TGTGCCAGCAGTTTAGGCGGGAAATACAATGAGCAGTTCTTC. This gives the protein CASSLGGKYNEQFF.

CDR3 amino acids: CASSQLTSGNQETQYF. In nucleotides, the CDR3 is TGCGCCAGCAGCCAGCTGACTAGCGGGAATCAAGAGACCCAGTACTTC. The chain combines TRBV4-1 with TRBJ2-5; TRBD2 agrees at 11 bases. V shed 3 bases, J shed 2 bases, and the junction held 5 bases outside the gene matches. The CDR3 consists of 16 residues. Germline-derived CDR1 and CDR2 are MGHRA and YSYEKL.

This clone was recorded a few times. The rearrangement joins TRBV27 to TRBJ2-7; 13 bases are shared with TRBD2. The ends lost 7 bases at V and 0 bases at J; junction bases unmatched: 3. The CDR3 contains 15 residues. Germline loops: CDR1 MNHEY, CDR2 SMNVEV (reference sequence). CDR3 DNA sequence: TGTGCCAGCAAACTAGCGGGAGGGCCCTCCTACGAGCAGTACTTC. It encodes CASKLAGGPSYEQYF.

The V call is TRBV29-1, the J call TRBJ2-1, with D perhaps TRBD2 (5 bases). Germline CDR1 SQVTM, CDR2 ANQGSEA. The CDR3 length is 13 residues. CDR3 in amino acids: CTSARERYNEQFF. CDR3 DNA: TGCACCTCTGCCCGGGAACGGTACAATGAGCAGTTCTTC.

Worth noting for this clone: The limits of the CDR3 on the DNA are not certain, so only TCRdb's listed CDR3 is given. The V gene is TRBV6-5, the J gene TRBJ2-1; the D call in the table, TRBD1, was not verified against the DNA. The CDR3 comprises 16 residues, both ends counted. CDR1 MNHEY and CDR2 SVGAGI come from the germline V gene. CDR3 sequence reads: CASSWGQGSRDLNLFF.

This chain links TRBV28 with TRBJ2-7; no definite D call. V shed 3 bases and J shed 2 bases, with 14 bases lying between them. Germline assignment: CDR1 MDHEN and CDR2 SYDVKM. The CDR3 loop spans 15 amino acids. The CDR3 spells CASSFPRVRAYEQYF. The DNA of the CDR3 is TGTGCCAGCAGTTTCCCCCGGGTCCGGGCCTACGAGCAGTACTTC.

This rearrangement joins TRBV2 to TRBJ1-2; 8 bases match TRBD1. Germline CDR1 SNHLY, CDR2 FYNNEI. CDR3 length: 15 residues. V was clipped by 8 bases and J by 4 bases; unmatched bases: 12. The CDR3 bases are TGTGCCAGCGGGCGGGCAGGGGGCGGTGTCTATGGCTACACCTTC. As protein: CASGRAGGGVYGYTF.

DNA for the CDR3: TGTGCCAGCAGCATACTGGGGGGGGAGACCCAGTACTTC. This encodes CASSILGGETQYF. V is TRBV6-5 and J is TRBJ2-5, with 7 bases identical to TRBD2. This CDR3 spans 13 amino acids. CDR1 is MNHEY and CDR2 is SVGAGI in the germline V gene. V lost 6 bases, J lost 5 bases, and 6 bases stayed unmatched.

The chain links TRBV5-1 to TRBJ2-1; 7 bases fit TRBD2. Trimming took 4 bases from V and 9 from J; bases not matched to a gene: 10. Germline assignment: CDR1 SGHRS and CDR2 YFSETQ. The CDR3 length is 14 residues. CDR3 amino acids: CASSSQAGLGEQFF. For the CDR3, the DNA is TGCGCCAGCAGCAGTCAAGCGGGACTCGGTGAGCAGTTCTTC.

The rearrangement uses TRBV21-1 and TRBJ2-1; TRBD2, the table's D call, lacks a check against the DNA. TRBV21-1 is an annotated pseudogene. This CDR3 comprises 15 residues. For the CDR3, the DNA is TGTGCCAGCAGCAACCTAGCGGGAGACTACAATGAGCAGTTCTTC. Protein: CASSNLAGDYNEQFF.

Of note for this clone: This sample also contains other DNA sequences that code for the same CDR3. The DNA of the CDR3 is TGCGCCAGCAGCCAAGACCCAGGGAATAACTATGGCTACACCTTC. This translates into CASSQDPGNNYGYTF. The chain links TRBV4-3 to TRBJ1-2; D is possibly TRBD1 (5 bases). V dropped 0 bases and J dropped 1 base, with 9 bases sitting between them. Germline-derived CDR1 and CDR2 are LGHNA and YSLEER. The CDR3 spans 15 residues.

A few counts support this clone. The rearrangement links TRBV2 to TRBJ2-5; D is perhaps TRBD1 (7 bases). The CDR3 extends over 14 amino acids. CDR1 is SNHLY, CDR2 FYNNEI, per germline. V was trimmed by 4 bases and J by 3 bases, leaving 12 bases between them. The CDR3 nucleotides are TGTGCCAGCAGTGGGCGGGACAGCAAAGAGACCCAGTACTTC. The encoded protein is CASSGRDSKETQYF.

This clone was seen just once. The chain couples TRBV27 to TRBJ2-1; D possibly corresponds to TRBD1 (6 bases). CDR1 and CDR2 (germline): MNHEY, SMNVEV (reference sequence). The V end lost 0 bases, the J end lost 0 bases, and 15 bases lay between the germline ends. This CDR3 comprises 18 residues. In nucleotides, the CDR3 is TGTGCCAGCAGTTTATCCGCAGGGGCCCCCAGCTCCTACAATGAGCAGTTCTTC. Protein: CASSLSAGAPSSYNEQFF.